This is a list of T cell receptor beta chains from one sample in a study of blood T cell repertoires in COVID-19. This table comes from immunoSEQ multiplex PCR, and its TCRdb copy is limited to in-frame clones, with some not included. The sample shows about 130,000 clones, roughly 92% of them seen only once. The sample consisted of peripheral blood. These TCRs come from a man over 45 with COVID-19, enrolled during active disease. Each CDR3 is given with its conserved first and last residue. Each record gives: CDR3 protein, CDR3 DNA, J gene, clone size, CDR3 length, D gene, V gene. A D gene is named only where the DNA matches it firmly. Only some rows state a clone size, as once, few, many or a class for expanded clones.

CDR3aa: CASSYERERNNEQFF; CDR3nt: TGTGCCAGCAGTTACGAGCGGGAGAGAAACAATGAGCAGTTCTTC; j_gene: TRBJ2-1; abundance: .; len: 15; d_gene: TRBD2; v_gene: TRBV6-2/TRBV6-3
CDR3aa: CASRSRGGLNEQFF; CDR3nt: TGTGCCAGCAGGTCGAGGGGGGGATTAAATGAGCAGTTCTTC; j_gene: TRBJ2-1; abundance: few; len: 14; d_gene: .; v_gene: TRBV27
CDR3aa: CASSQVRASGMVGTDTQYF; CDR3nt: TGCGCCAGCAGCCAAGTTCGAGCTAGCGGGATGGTCGGGACAGATACGCAGTATTTT; j_gene: TRBJ2-3; abundance: .; len: 19; d_gene: TRBD2; v_gene: TRBV4-1
CDR3aa: CASSQPGQAYEQYF; CDR3nt: TGTGCCAGCAGCCAACCGGGACAGGCCTACGAGCAGTACTTC; j_gene: TRBJ2-7; abundance: .; len: 14; d_gene: TRBD1; v_gene: TRBV4-2
CDR3aa: CASSLTGTGELFF; CDR3nt: TGTGCCAGCAGCCTGACAGGAACCGGGGAGCTGTTTTTT; j_gene: TRBJ2-2; abundance: .; len: 13; d_gene: .; v_gene: TRBV11-3
CDR3aa: CASSQVLGLLFF; CDR3nt: TGTGCCAGCAGCCAAGTATTGGGACTGCTGTTTTTT; j_gene: TRBJ1-4; abundance: .; len: 12; d_gene: .; v_gene: TRBV3-1/TRBV3-2
CDR3aa: CATSERQGGTDTQYF; CDR3nt: TGTGCCACCAGTGAAAGACAGGGGGGCACAGATACGCAGTATTTT; j_gene: TRBJ2-3; abundance: .; len: 15; d_gene: TRBD1; v_gene: TRBV24-1
CDR3aa: CASSSNLDFPSTDTQYF; CDR3nt: TGTGCCAGCAGCTCTAATCTGGACTTTCCTAGCACAGATACGCAGTATTTT; j_gene: TRBJ2-3; abundance: few; len: 17; d_gene: .; v_gene: TRBV5-4
CDR3aa: CASSSQWAGAINQPQHF; CDR3nt: TGTGCCAGCAGCTCCCAGTGGGCAGGGGCCATCAATCAGCCCCAGCATTTT; j_gene: TRBJ1-5; abundance: .; len: 17; d_gene: .; v_gene: TRBV7-9
CDR3aa: CASSISGLAGAGKNIQYF; CDR3nt: TGTGCCAGTAGTATAAGCGGACTAGCGGGAGCGGGCAAAAACATTCAGTACTTC; j_gene: TRBJ2-4; abundance: .; len: 18; d_gene: TRBD2; v_gene: TRBV19
CDR3aa: CASSQVPQDNSPLHF; CDR3nt: TGCGCCAGCAGCCAAGTACCACAGGACAATTCACCCCTCCACTTT; j_gene: TRBJ1-6; abundance: .; len: 15; d_gene: .; v_gene: TRBV4-3
CDR3aa: CASSPGGSGYTF; CDR3nt: TGTGCCAGCAGTCCAGGGGGCTCGGGCTACACCTTC; j_gene: TRBJ1-2; abundance: .; len: 12; d_gene: TRBD1; v_gene: TRBV7-9
CDR3aa: CAIRVAPDSYNGYTF; CDR3nt: TGTGCCATCAGGGTGGCTCCGGACAGCTACAATGGCTACACCTTC; j_gene: TRBJ1-2; abundance: .; len: 15; d_gene: .; v_gene: TRBV10-3
CDR3aa: CAISEFGGMNTEAFF; CDR3nt: TGTGCCATCAGTGAGTTCGGGGGGATGAACACTGAAGCTTTCTTT; j_gene: TRBJ1-1; abundance: .; len: 15; d_gene: .; v_gene: TRBV10-3
CDR3aa: CASTIAGGPQNSPLHF; CDR3nt: TGTGCCAGCACTATTGCAGGTGGCCCCCAGAATTCACCCCTCCACTTT; j_gene: TRBJ1-6; abundance: once; len: 16; d_gene: .; v_gene: TRBV5-6
CDR3aa: CAWSPSGTGSTYADTQYF; CDR3nt: TGTGCCTGGAGTCCCTCCGGGACAGGCTCCACTTACGCAGATACGCAGTATTTT; j_gene: TRBJ2-3; abundance: .; len: 18; d_gene: TRBD1; v_gene: TRBV30
CDR3aa: CASSPIAGGQYNEQFF; CDR3nt: TGCGCCAGCAGTCCTATAGCGGGAGGGCAGTACAATGAGCAGTTCTTC; j_gene: TRBJ2-1; abundance: .; len: 16; d_gene: TRBD2; v_gene: TRBV4-1
CDR3aa: CASSLLLADTDTQYF; CDR3nt: TGTGCCAGCAGCTTACTCCTAGCGGACACAGATACGCAGTATTTT; j_gene: TRBJ2-3; abundance: .; len: 15; d_gene: TRBD2; v_gene: TRBV7-2
CDR3aa: CARAQENTEAFF; CDR3nt: TGTGCCAGGGCACAAGAGAACACTGAAGCTTTCTTT; j_gene: TRBJ1-1; abundance: .; len: 12; d_gene: .; v_gene: TRBV6-6
CDR3aa: CAGEGQGSYEQYF; CDR3nt: TGTGCCGGAGAGGGACAGGGCTCCTACGAGCAGTACTTC; j_gene: TRBJ2-7; abundance: .; len: 13; d_gene: TRBD1; v_gene: TRBV19
CDR3aa: CASSITGDYGYTF; CDR3nt: TGTGCCAGTAGTATAACAGGGGATTATGGCTACACCTTC; j_gene: TRBJ1-2; abundance: .; len: 13; d_gene: TRBD1; v_gene: TRBV19
CDR3aa: CAWSVWGGSNQPQHF; CDR3nt: TGTGCCTGGAGTGTATGGGGCGGTAGCAATCAGCCCCAGCATTTT; j_gene: TRBJ1-5; abundance: .; len: 15; d_gene: .; v_gene: TRBV30
CDR3aa: CAISGGENQPQHF; CDR3nt: TGTGCCATCAGTGGGGGGGAAAATCAGCCCCAGCATTTT; j_gene: TRBJ1-5; abundance: .; len: 13; d_gene: .; v_gene: TRBV10-3